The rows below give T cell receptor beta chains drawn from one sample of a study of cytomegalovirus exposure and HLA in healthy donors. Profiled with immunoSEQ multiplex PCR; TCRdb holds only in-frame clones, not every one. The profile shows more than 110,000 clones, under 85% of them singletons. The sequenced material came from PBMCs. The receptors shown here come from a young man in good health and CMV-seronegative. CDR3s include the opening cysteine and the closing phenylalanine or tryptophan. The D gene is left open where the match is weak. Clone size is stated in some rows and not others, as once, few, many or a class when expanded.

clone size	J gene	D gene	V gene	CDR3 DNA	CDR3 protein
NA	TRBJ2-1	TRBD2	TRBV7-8	TGTGCCAGCGGCCCCTTAAGCGGGGGGCCTAGGGGGAATGAGCAGTTCTTC	CASGPLSGGPRGNEQFF
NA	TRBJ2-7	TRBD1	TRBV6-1	TGTGCCAGCAGTGCAGCCGGGACAGCCTACGAGCAGTACTTC	CASSAAGTAYEQYF
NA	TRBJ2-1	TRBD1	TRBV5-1	TGCGCCAGCAGCCTAAGGACAGGGCGGGGTGAGCAGTTCTTC	CASSLRTGRGEQFF
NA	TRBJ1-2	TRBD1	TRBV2	TGTGCCAGCACCTACTGGGGACAGGGCAATGGCTACACCTTC	CASTYWGQGNGYTF
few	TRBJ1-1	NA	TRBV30	TGTGCCTGGAGTGTACGGGGACTGTTGAACACTGAAGCTTTCTTT	CAWSVRGLLNTEAFF
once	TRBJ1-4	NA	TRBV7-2	TGTGCCAGCAGCCTCCGGGGGGGCCGGTCTAATGAAAAACTGTTTTTT	CASSLRGGRSNEKLFF
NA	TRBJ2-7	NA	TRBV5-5	TGTGCCAGCACCCATTACGGGCAGGGCTACGAGCAGTACTTC	CASTHYGQGYEQYF
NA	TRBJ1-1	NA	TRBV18	TGTGCCAGCTCTGCGGTGAACACTGAAGCTTTCTTT	CASSAVNTEAFF
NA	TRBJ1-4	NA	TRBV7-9	TGTGCCAGCAGCTTATTTTGGGTCGAGGATAATGAAAAACTGTTTTTT	CASSLFWVEDNEKLFF
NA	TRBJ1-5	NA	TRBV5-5	TGTGCCAGCAGCTTGGATCAGGGCCGAGATCAGCCCCAGCATTTT	CASSLDQGRDQPQHF
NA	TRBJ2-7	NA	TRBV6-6	TGTGCCAGCAGTCGCAACGGGGCCTACGAGCAGTACTTC	CASSRNGAYEQYF
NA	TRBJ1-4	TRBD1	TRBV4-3	TGCGCCAGCAGCCAGGAATCAATACAGGGGAGGAATAATGAAAAACTGTTTTTT	CASSQESIQGRNNEKLFF
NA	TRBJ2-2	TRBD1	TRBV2	TGTGCCAGAAGACAGGGTGGTACCGGGGAGCTGTTTTTT	CARRQGGTGELFF
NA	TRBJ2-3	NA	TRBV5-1	TGCGCCAGCAGCTTGGCCATGGGGCCAGATACGCAGTATTTT	CASSLAMGPDTQYF
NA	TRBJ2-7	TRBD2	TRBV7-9	TGTGCCAGCAGCCGACGACTAGCGGGAGGTTACGAGCAGTACTTC	CASSRRLAGGYEQYF
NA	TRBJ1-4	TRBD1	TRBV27	TGTGCCAGCAGCCCGGTCTTGGACAGGGGTGAAAAACTGTTTTTT	CASSPVLDRGEKLFF
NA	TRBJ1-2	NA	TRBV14	TGTGCCAGCAGCCAAGATATTGCGTATGGCTACACCTTC	CASSQDIAYGYTF
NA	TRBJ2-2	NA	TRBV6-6	TGTGCCAGCAGTCTCGCTGGGGCCTGGGGGGAGCTGTTTTTT	CASSLAGAWGELFF
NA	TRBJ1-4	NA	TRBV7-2	TGTGCCAGCAGCTTAGAAGGACTTAATGAAAAACTGTTTTTT	CASSLEGLNEKLFF
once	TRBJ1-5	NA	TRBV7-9	TGTGCCAGCAGCTTAGGACATCCAAGCAATCAGCCCCAGCATTTT	CASSLGHPSNQPQHF
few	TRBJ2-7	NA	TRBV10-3	TGTGCCATCACACACAGCCTAGGGGACTACGAGCAGTACTTC	CAITHSLGDYEQYF
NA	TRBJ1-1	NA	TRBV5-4	TGTGCCAGCAGCCTAAGCGGTCAGGGGAGCACTGAAGCTTTCTTT	CASSLSGQGSTEAFF
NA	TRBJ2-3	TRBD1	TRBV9	TGTGCCAGCAGCGGGGGGGACAGGGCGGTCGGGGCAGATACGCAGTATTTT	CASSGGDRAVGADTQYF
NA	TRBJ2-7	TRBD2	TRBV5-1	TGCGCCAGCAGCAGGACTAGTATCTACGAGCAGTACTTC	CASSRTSIYEQYF
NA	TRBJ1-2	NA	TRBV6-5	TGTGCCAGCAGTTACGGACAGTCCTACACCTTC	CASSYGQSYTF
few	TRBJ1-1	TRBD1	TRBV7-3	TGTGCCAGCAGCGGACGCCTGGGACAGGGGAACACTGAAGCTTTCTTT	CASSGRLGQGNTEAFF
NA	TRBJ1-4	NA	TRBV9	TGTGCCAGCAGCGTAGATGGACAAGGAGATGAAAAACTGTTTTTT	CASSVDGQGDEKLFF
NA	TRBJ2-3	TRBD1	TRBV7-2	TGTGCCAGCAGCTGGAGGACAGGGAGCACAGATACGCAGTATTTT	CASSWRTGSTDTQYF